These 7 T cell receptor beta chains were all obtained from the same sample, sequenced in a study of long-term antiretroviral therapy in people with HIV. Sequencing used immunoSEQ v3.0 at survey level. Sequencing used immunoSEQ multiplex PCR; TCRdb keeps in-frame clones, though not all of them. The table includes under 30,000 clones, under 90% detected once. The specimen was unsorted PBMCs, collected at the start of antiretroviral therapy, before treatment. These receptors all come from a woman under 30 with HIV.

The rearrangement joins TRBV13 to TRBJ1-2; D unresolved. V lost 8 bases to trimming and J lost 8 bases, with 12 bases between them. Germline assignment: CDR1 PRHDT and CDR2 FYEKMQ (reference sequence). This CDR3 is 11 amino acids long. CDR3 loop: CASRYDEGYTF. CDR3 nucleotides: TGTGCCAGCCGTTATGACGAAGGCTACACCTTC.

The chain couples TRBV7-8 to TRBJ1-4, with TRBD1 identical over 8 bases. CDR3 length equals 14 residues. CDR1 and CDR2 from the germline V gene are SGHVS and FQNEAQ. With V trimmed by 0 bases and J by 8 bases, 2 bases remained unmatched. The CDR3 loop is CASSLARGQEKLFF. The CDR3 DNA reads TGTGCCAGCAGCTTAGCCAGGGGGCAGGAAAAACTGTTTTTT.

This chain links TRBV25-1 with TRBJ1-5; D ambiguous. The CDR3 consists of 14 residues. The germline CDR1 and CDR2 sequences are MGHDK and SYGVNS. Trimming shortened V by 5 bases and J by 2 bases, and 10 bases separated the two germline ends. CDR3 sequence reads: CASSPHHGNQPQHF. The CDR3 nucleotides read TGTGCCAGCAGTCCCCACCACGGCAATCAGCCCCAGCATTTT.

The chain employs TRBV7-2 and TRBJ1-1, with no clear D. CDR1 and CDR2 (germline): SGHTA, FQGNSA. This CDR3 has 16 residues. Trimming shortened V by 5 bases and J by 0 bases, and 16 bases separated the two germline ends. CDR3: CASSPQAQFMNTEAFF. CDR3 DNA sequence: TGTGCCAGCAGCCCCCAGGCCCAGTTCATGAACACTGAAGCTTTCTTT.

This rearrangement joins TRBV28 to TRBJ1-2, with no clear D. Deletions cut 5 bases from V and 7 bases from J, with 17 bases between. The CDR3 has 14 residues. The germline V gene has CDR1 MDHEN and CDR2 SYDVKM. The CDR3 DNA reads TGTGCCAGCAGTCCCCAGCCCAGGTGGGCTGGCTACACCTTC. It encodes CASSPQPRWAGYTF.

This sequence joins TRBV27 and TRBJ2-3, with D possibly matching TRBD2 (6 bases). Germline-derived CDR1 and CDR2 are MNHEY and SMNVEV (reference sequence). V dropped 3 bases and J dropped 7 bases, with 8 bases sitting between them. This CDR3 region has 12 residues. The CDR3 sequence is CASSFGGNTQYF. Here the CDR3 DNA reads TGTGCCAGCAGTTTTGGGGGGAATACGCAGTATTTT.

The genes are TRBV7-8 and TRBJ2-3; maybe TRBD2 (5 bases). Germline lookup yields CDR1 SGHVS and CDR2 FQNEAQ. V was cut by 2 bases and J by 2 bases, with 8 bases left in between. The CDR3 extends over 14 amino acids. The CDR3 reads CASSLRGFTDTQYF. The CDR3 region has the DNA TGTGCCAGCAGCTTAAGAGGGTTCACAGATACGCAGTATTTT.